The clone carrying this TCR beta chain was detected many times. The antigen is undetermined. These data come from a study of read filtering for tumor transcriptome and immune sequencing. The CDR3 extends over 12 amino acids. The ends were cut back, 3 bases at V and 5 bases at J, with 5 bases in the middle. Germline V CDR1 and CDR2: LNHDA, SQIVND (reference sequence). The study, taken as a whole, reports: Dropping single-read clonotypes raised IR-seq and RNA-seq shared-clonotype correlation.

The library was built from about 0.4 ug RNA with molecular barcoded adaptors for alpha/delta and beta/gamma chains. Each CDR3 protein is one row after TCRdb ran MiXCR on the reads. The sample includes around 140,000 distinct CDR3 sequences, approximately 13% of them seen just once. The clonotype originates from a donor at least 40 years old with multiple myeloma. The J gene is TRBJ2-1, the V gene TRBV19, with no clear D. The source material was a population of CD138-negative cells sorted from bone marrow. The CDR3 coding sequence is TGTGCCAGTAGTATTTGGAACAATGAGCAGTTCTTC. Amino acid sequence: CASSIWNNEQFF.